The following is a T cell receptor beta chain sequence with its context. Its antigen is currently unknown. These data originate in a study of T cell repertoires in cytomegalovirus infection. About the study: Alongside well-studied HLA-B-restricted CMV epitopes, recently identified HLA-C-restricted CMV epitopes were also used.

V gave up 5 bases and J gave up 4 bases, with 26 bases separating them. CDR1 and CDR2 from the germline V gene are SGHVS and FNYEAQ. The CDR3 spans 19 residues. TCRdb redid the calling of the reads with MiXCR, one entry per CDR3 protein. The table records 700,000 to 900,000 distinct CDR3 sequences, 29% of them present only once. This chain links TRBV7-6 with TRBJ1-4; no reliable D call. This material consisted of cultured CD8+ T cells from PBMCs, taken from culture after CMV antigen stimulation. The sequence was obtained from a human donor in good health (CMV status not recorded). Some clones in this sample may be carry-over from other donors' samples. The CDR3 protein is CASSPGGSAGERHNEKLFF. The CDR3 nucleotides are TGTGCCAGCAGCCCAGGTGGTTCGGCAGGCGAAAGACATAATGAAAAACTGTTTTTT.